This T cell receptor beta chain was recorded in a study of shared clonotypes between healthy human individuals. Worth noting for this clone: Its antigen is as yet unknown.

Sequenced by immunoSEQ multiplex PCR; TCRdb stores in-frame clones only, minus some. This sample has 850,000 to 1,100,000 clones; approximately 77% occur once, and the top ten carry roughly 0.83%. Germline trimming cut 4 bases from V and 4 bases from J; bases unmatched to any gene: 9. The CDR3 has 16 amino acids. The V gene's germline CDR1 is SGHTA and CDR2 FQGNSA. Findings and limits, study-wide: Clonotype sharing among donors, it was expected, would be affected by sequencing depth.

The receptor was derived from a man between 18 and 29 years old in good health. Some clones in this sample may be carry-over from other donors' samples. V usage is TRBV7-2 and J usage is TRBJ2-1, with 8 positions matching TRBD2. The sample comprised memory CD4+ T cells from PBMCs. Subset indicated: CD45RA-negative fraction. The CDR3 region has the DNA TGTGCCAGCAGCTCCTTACATAGCGGGGCTTACAATGAGCAGTTCTTC. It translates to CASSSLHSGAYNEQFF.